This T cell receptor (beta chain) was observed in a study of T cell responses to AZD1222 COVID-19 vaccine (dated by TCRdb to 2020 to 2022). Broadly, across the study: AZD1222 recipients whose second dose came at about 4 weeks and those whose second dose came at about 12 weeks were combined into one group, since spike-specific TCR depth and breadth did not differ between the two schedules. TCR sequencing was performed for about 240 trial participants, of whom roughly 200 were given two doses of AZD1222 and around 25 were given two doses of MenACWY control vaccine. Trial participants were enrolled into age subgroups of 18-55, 56-69 and 70-plus years, which contained about 160, 30 and 59 TCR-sequenced participants, respectively. The research as a whole found: Epitopes outside the regions mutated in the B.1.351 and B.1.1.7 variants were reportedly recognized by nearly half of the unique spike-specific TCRs. CD4 TCRs associated with the vaccine covered the entire spike protein, and the dominant responses were in regions 160-218 and 743-854. No day 14 peak-response samples were available, so repertoires were characterized only after the peak T cell response. Only 5 to 7 AZD1222 recipients were SARS-CoV-2 seropositive at baseline, limiting conclusions about previously exposed vaccinees. Participants were mostly white British and included more females than males, and it was suggested by the authors that clonal diversity may have been underestimated. Spike-specific TCR breadth and depth rose significantly after two AZD1222 doses compared with day 0 and with MenACWY recipients. In the small 56-69-year group, the increase in depth fell short of significance, most likely because of low power.

This specimen's time point label, interpreted: baseline before first vaccination. Samples from vaccinated people were obtained from the UK trials COV001 and COV002, which included a single-blind randomized controlled phase 2/3 trial of AZD1222 (ChAdOx1 nCoV-19) in healthy adults. For TCRbeta chain sequencing, PBMC samples were collected from trial participants at day 0 and at day 28 after the second dose. V trim: 6 bases; J trim: 5 bases; unmatched bases: 7. There are 14 amino acids in the CDR3, from cysteine to phenylalanine inclusive. The entry retains the CDR3 DNA only, 42 bases that are in frame from base 1. CDR1 and CDR2 (ENHRY, SYGVKD) derive from the germline V gene. As to this clone: The antigen it binds to is not known. It has no much larger one-base neighbor in the sample; base qualities were not kept.

The CDR3 regions of human TCRbeta chains were analyzed by immunosequencing. Per the source publication's procedure: TCRs in the repertoires were matched against a reference library of SARS-CoV-2-specific TCRs that had been generated with the MIRA antigen-specificity platform. Breadth meant the fraction of unique TCRs that were SARS-CoV-2-associated, whereas depth meant the fraction of total T cells that were SARS-CoV-2-associated. Using the MIRA data, each spike-specific TCR was mapped to the spike region that the TCR reacts to and placed in a CD4 or CD8 class. Log10-transformed breadth and depth values were compared by one-way ANOVA with Sidak's multiple comparisons tests. TCRdb retrieved this table from immuneACCESS and kept in-frame rearrangements only. Not all clones are present; in checked studies, unresolved V genes account for under half, and no reason is known for the remainder. The V and J calls and clone size are taken from that table; D and trimming were inferred from the DNA. The table for this sample lists about 100,000 clones; about 86% of them were counted only once. The top ten clonotypes cover over 1.2% of the sample.

Sequenced material: peripheral blood, taken on day 0 of AZD1222 vaccination. The source of this sequence is an adult in good health. The chain is assembled from TRBV10-3 and TRBJ1-5, with 7 central nucleotides matching TRBD1. The DNA sequence follows: TGTGCCATCAGCAGACAGGGTCGGGATCAGCCCCAGCATTTT. It codes for CAISRQGRDQPQHF.